A selection of T cell receptor beta chains follows, all from one sample in a study of blood T cells in healthy people across ages. TCRdb redid the calling of the 5' RACE reads with MiXCR, one entry per CDR3 protein. Among around 620,000 distinct CDR3 sequences listed, 27% were seen once. Source material: blood. These receptors came from a woman aged 70-85 years in good health. The CDR3 runs from the conserved cysteine through the conserved F or W. The D gene is left open where the match is weak. Size is omitted from some rows. Given values are once, few, many or a class for expanded clones.

V: TRBV29-1; size: few; D: NA; J: TRBJ2-7; CDR3: CSVAVGPGATYEQYF; DNA: TGCAGCGTTGCGGTGGGTCCCGGGGCTACCTACGAGCAGTACTTC
V: TRBV5-1; size: NA; D: NA; J: TRBJ1-1; CDR3: CASSLGGPGAFF; DNA: TGCGCCAGCAGCTTGGGGGGACCAGGAGCTTTCTTT
V: TRBV7-6; size: NA; D: NA; J: TRBJ2-1; CDR3: CASSQGLPGDNEQFF; DNA: TGTGCCAGCAGCCAGGGGCTCCCGGGCGACAATGAGCAGTTCTTC
V: TRBV20-1; size: NA; D: NA; J: TRBJ2-7; CDR3: CSARSGADIDEQYF; DNA: TGCAGTGCTAGATCAGGGGCCGATATCGACGAGCAGTACTTC
V: TRBV12-3/TRBV12-4; size: few; D: TRBD2; J: TRBJ2-1; CDR3: CASSQASGAQYNEQFF; DNA: TGTGCCAGCAGTCAGGCTAGCGGGGCTCAATACAATGAGCAGTTCTTC
V: TRBV20-1; size: few; D: NA; J: TRBJ1-1; CDR3: CSGKSPMHTEAFF; DNA: TGCAGTGGGAAGAGCCCCATGCACACTGAAGCTTTCTTT
V: TRBV6-2/TRBV6-3; size: few; D: TRBD1; J: TRBJ1-6; CDR3: CASSSTGPRALHF; DNA: TGTGCCAGCAGTTCGACAGGGCCTAGGGCCCTCCACTTT
V: TRBV5-1; size: few; D: TRBD1; J: TRBJ2-5; CDR3: CASGQGAGETQYF; DNA: TGCGCCAGTGGACAGGGGGCTGGGGAGACCCAGTACTTC
V: TRBV6-2/TRBV6-3; size: few; D: NA; J: TRBJ2-5; CDR3: CASMGPVRQTQYF; DNA: TGTGCCAGTATGGGCCCGGTGCGTCAGACCCAGTACTTC
V: TRBV5-1; size: NA; D: NA; J: TRBJ1-4; CDR3: CASTGDGWISGEKLFF; DNA: TGCGCCAGCACCGGGGACGGCTGGATCTCTGGTGAAAAACTGTTTTTT
V: TRBV5-1; size: few; D: NA; J: TRBJ2-6; CDR3: CASTTAISGANVLTF; DNA: TGCGCCAGCACAACAGCAATCTCTGGGGCCAACGTCCTGACTTTC
V: TRBV9; size: NA; D: NA; J: TRBJ1-6; CDR3: CASSSRGPGVYNSPLHF; DNA: TGTGCCAGCAGCTCTAGAGGTCCAGGGGTCTATAATTCACCCCTCCACTTT
V: TRBV20-1; size: NA; D: NA; J: TRBJ2-1; CDR3: CSASGYTGSSYNEQFF; DNA: TGCAGTGCTAGCGGATATACAGGGAGCTCCTACAATGAGCAGTTCTTC
V: TRBV19; size: NA; D: NA; J: TRBJ2-5; CDR3: CASSIRGGGWETQYF; DNA: TGTGCCAGTAGTATTCGAGGCGGGGGCTGGGAGACCCAGTACTTC
V: TRBV6-6; size: few; D: NA; J: TRBJ1-1; CDR3: CASSPTRAEAFF; DNA: TGTGCCAGCAGTCCCACTAGGGCTGAAGCTTTCTTT
V: TRBV7-3; size: few; D: TRBD2; J: TRBJ2-5; CDR3: CASSPSGTNLGETQYF; DNA: TGTGCCAGCAGCCCCTCCGGGACTAACCTTGGCGAGACCCAGTACTTC
V: TRBV9; size: NA; D: NA; J: TRBJ2-5; CDR3: CASSVSGTHQETQYF; DNA: TGTGCCAGCAGCGTTTCTGGGACTCACCAAGAGACCCAGTACTTC
V: TRBV29-1; size: NA; D: TRBD2; J: TRBJ2-5; CDR3: CSVDAGGATQYF; DNA: TGCAGCGTTGACGCGGGGGGAGCGACCCAGTACTTC
V: TRBV29-1; size: NA; D: TRBD2; J: TRBJ2-1; CDR3: CSGGLGGNEQFF; DNA: TGCAGCGGAGGACTAGGAGGCAATGAGCAGTTCTTC
V: TRBV20-1; size: NA; D: TRBD2; J: TRBJ2-1; CDR3: CSARETSGGDNEQFF; DNA: TGCAGTGCTAGAGAGACTAGCGGGGGGGACAATGAGCAGTTCTTC
V: TRBV18; size: once; D: NA; J: TRBJ2-4; CDR3: CASSPQGYGNIQYF; DNA: TGTGCCAGCTCACCTCAGGGGTACGGAAACATTCAGTACTTC
V: TRBV20-1; size: NA; D: TRBD2; J: TRBJ2-5; CDR3: CSARVPSGGPAKYF; DNA: TGCAGTGCTAGAGTGCCTAGCGGGGGGCCGGCGAAGTACTTC
V: TRBV4-3; size: few; D: TRBD1; J: TRBJ1-2; CDR3: CASSPQGANGYTF; DNA: TGCGCCAGCAGCCCACAGGGGGCCAATGGCTACACCTTC
V: TRBV7-2; size: NA; D: TRBD2; J: TRBJ2-7; CDR3: CASSLAGLAYEQYF; DNA: TGTGCCAGCAGCTTAGCGGGACTAGCCTACGAGCAGTACTTC
V: TRBV6-6; size: few; D: NA; J: TRBJ2-3; CDR3: CASSYPPHTQYF; DNA: TGTGCCAGCAGTTACCCCCCCCATACGCAGTATTTT
V: TRBV5-6; size: few; D: TRBD2; J: TRBJ2-5; CDR3: CASSSWTSGGAQYF; DNA: TGTGCCAGCAGCTCCTGGACTAGCGGGGGGGCCCAGTACTTC
V: TRBV7-2; size: NA; D: TRBD2; J: TRBJ2-3; CDR3: CASSYKASGGAATDTQYF; DNA: TGTGCCAGCAGCTACAAAGCTAGCGGGGGGGCGGCGACAGATACGCAGTATTTT
V: TRBV2; size: NA; D: NA; J: TRBJ2-3; CDR3: CASRPGSSSTDTQYF; DNA: TGTGCCAGCAGACCTGGGAGTTCTAGCACAGATACGCAGTATTTT
V: TRBV7-3; size: NA; D: TRBD1; J: TRBJ2-1; CDR3: CASSQGQGNNEQFF; DNA: TGTGCCAGCAGCCAGGGACAGGGAAATAATGAGCAGTTCTTC
V: TRBV2; size: few; D: TRBD1; J: TRBJ2-6; CDR3: CASSGWSDRVAGANVLTF; DNA: TGTGCCAGCAGTGGATGGAGTGACAGGGTCGCTGGGGCCAACGTCCTGACTTTC
V: TRBV10-3; size: NA; D: TRBD2; J: TRBJ2-3; CDR3: CAISPGTSVTDTQYF; DNA: TGTGCCATCAGCCCGGGGACTAGCGTCACAGATACGCAGTATTTT